This TCR beta chain was sequenced in a study of graft-versus-host responses after intestinal transplantation. Study summary: Recipients received multivisceral, liver-intestinal, or isolated intestinal transplants. All of the recipients had induction that used anti-thymocyte globulin, then tacrolimus and steroids for approximately 3 years. General study results and limits: Recipient marrow held GvH clones, some first seen in ileum or blood.

The data were produced by immunoSEQ multiplex PCR, yet TCRdb's version contains in-frame clones alone and is incomplete. The profile covers around 87,000 clones, with around 90% appearing a single time and roughly 0.44% taken by the ten largest. Germline CDR1 is LGHNA and CDR2 is YSLEER. Losses at the gene ends were 0 bases for V and 3 bases for J; bases not matched to a gene: 13. This CDR3 is built from 18 residues. Notes on this clone: Its antigen is undetermined.

The genes are TRBV4-3 and TRBJ1-1, with 7 bases identical to TRBD1. This TCR was sampled from a human donor who was the organ donor for an intestinal transplant. The sequencing used unstimulated CD8+ T cells sorted from spleen or lymph node cells, collected before transplant. The CDR3 DNA is TGCGCCAGCAGCCAAGATCCGCCCAGAGGGGGCTGGGACACTGAAGCTTTCTTT. Protein product: CASSQDPPRGGWDTEAFF.